This passage covers 28 T cell receptor beta chains from one sample sequenced in a study of T cell repertoires in cytomegalovirus infection. TCRdb reanalysed the reads using MiXCR and keeps one entry per CDR3 protein. The table has some 920,000 distinct CDR3 sequences, roughly 31% seen once. No cognate antigen is known for these TCRs. The source material was cultured CD8+ T cells from PBMCs, sampled from culture after CMV antigen stimulation. Every receptor here comes from a human donor in good health (CMV status not recorded). Some clones in this sample may be carry-over from other donors' samples.

The gene calls are TRBV20-1 and TRBJ2-7; D gene ambiguous. The CDR3 loop spans 10 amino acids. Per the germline V gene, CDR1 is DFQATT and CDR2 is SNEGSKA (reference sequence). The DNA of the CDR3 is TGCAGCTCATTCTACCTCGAGCAGTACTTC. It encodes CSSFYLEQYF.

This clonotype was counted only a few times. The chain joins TRBV2 to TRBJ1-4, with 8 bases matching TRBD1. This CDR3 is 15 amino acids long. Germline V gene data show CDR1 as SNHLY and CDR2 as FYNNEI. The junction had 7 bases not matched to a gene; V was cut back by 10 bases and J by 0 bases. CDR3 coding DNA: TGTGCCATTTCTAACAGGGGGACAACTAATGAAAAACTGTTTTTT. It encodes CAISNRGTTNEKLFF.

A word on this clonotype: Mismatch with germline at one junction end may stem from a read error. The chain is built from TRBV6-5 and TRBJ2-5; D is possibly TRBD1 (8 bases). This CDR3 is 16 amino acids long. The germline V gene has CDR1 MNHEY and CDR2 SVGAGI. The CDR3 here is CVSSYSTGGDQETQYF. CDR3 sequence (DNA): TGTGTCAGCAGTTACTCTACAGGGGGGGATCAAGAGACCCAGTACTTC.

This chain connects TRBV6-5 to TRBJ2-1, with 9 bases fitting TRBD2. Trimming removed 0 bases from V and 3 bases from J; junction bases left unmatched: 3. The CDR3 has 16 residues. Germline values: CDR1 MNHEY, CDR2 SVGAGI. Written as DNA, the CDR3 is TGTGCCAGCAGTTACTCCTTTAGCGGGGGCTACAATGAGCAGTTCTTC. This gives the protein CASSYSFSGGYNEQFF.

J is TRBJ2-1 and V is TRBV4-1; 11 nucleotides line up with TRBD2. Germline-derived CDR1 and CDR2 are MGHRA and YSYEKL. This CDR3 region has 18 residues. Trimming took 2 bases from V and 0 from J; bases not matched to a gene: 6. The CDR3 region is CASSQIGLAGSSYNEQFF. The CDR3 DNA is TGCGCCAGCAGCCAAATTGGACTAGCGGGTAGCTCCTACAATGAGCAGTTCTTC.

Written as DNA, the CDR3 is TGTGCCAGCAGTCCTTTGGGGGGTCAGCCCCAGCATTTT. It yields the protein CASSPLGGQPQHF. The rearrangement uses TRBV6-1 and TRBJ1-5, with D perhaps matching TRBD1 (5 bases). V gave up 5 bases and J gave up 6 bases, with 11 bases separating them. Germline CDR1 is MNHNS and CDR2 is SASEGT. The CDR3 totals 13 residues.

This clonotype was detected ten times or more. V gene TRBV7-6 combines with J gene TRBJ2-1; TRBD2 agrees at 8 bases. This CDR3 is built from 17 residues. V trimming: 5 bases; J trimming: 5 bases; junction bases outside the gene matches: 14. Per the germline V gene, CDR1 is SGHVS and CDR2 is FNYEAQ. CDR3 protein: CASSPSIAGNQNNEQFF. The CDR3 DNA reads as TGTGCCAGCAGCCCTAGTATAGCGGGAAATCAGAACAATGAGCAGTTCTTC.

The chain combines TRBV4-3 with TRBJ1-1, with D possibly matching TRBD1 (6 bases). The V and J ends lost 1 base and 3 bases respectively, with 12 bases between them. Germline V gene data show CDR1 as LGHNA and CDR2 as YSLEER. The CDR3 runs 15 residues. CDR3 sequence (DNA): TGCGCCAGCAGCCAAGGGTGGGGGGCCGACACTGAAGCTTTCTTT. It is translated as CASSQGWGADTEAFF.

This clonotype was seen repeatedly, ten times or more. The V and J genes are TRBV12-3 or TRBV12-4 and TRBJ2-5, with D possibly being TRBD2 (5 bases). With 6 bases removed from V and 5 bases from J, the gap between germline ends came to 16 bases. The CDR3 length is 14 residues. CDR3 DNA: TGTGCCAGCAGCCAATACGCCCGCGGGGAGACCCAGTACTTC. Amino acids: CASSQYARGETQYF.

This clonotype was counted ten times or more. This chain links TRBV6-5 with TRBJ1-1; D not certain. The CDR3 length is 16 residues. Per germline, CDR1 MNHEY and CDR2 SVGAGI. The V end was cut by 6 bases, the J end by 3 bases, with 20 bases between. Written as DNA, the CDR3 is TGTGCCAGCAGCACCATCCTAGAGGCGGGTTACACTGAAGCTTTCTTT. Amino acid sequence: CASSTILEAGYTEAFF.

This clonotype occurred a few times. The CDR3 reads CASSETPYEQFF. The CDR3 DNA follows: TGTGCCAGCAGCGAGACCCCGTATGAGCAGTTCTTC. The V gene is TRBV7-2, the J gene TRBJ2-1; unclear D gene. From germline, CDR1 is SGHTA and CDR2 FQGNSA. The CDR3 has 12 residues. V lost 5 bases and J 8 bases, leaving 10 bases between the germline ends.

CDR3 in amino acids: CASRLSSGGFDEQFF. The CDR3 DNA follows: TGTGCCAGCAGGCTCTCTAGCGGGGGTTTCGATGAGCAGTTCTTC. The J gene is TRBJ2-1, the V gene TRBV12-3 or TRBV12-4, with TRBD2 matching 10 bases. The J segment lost 8 bases and the V segment lost 6 bases, leaving 10 bases of the junction unmatched. The CDR3 extends over 15 amino acids.

This sequence joins TRBV5-8 and TRBJ1-2; D remains ambiguous. Germline V gene lookup returns CDR1 SGHTS and CDR2 YDEGEE. This CDR3 has 17 residues. V lost 0 bases and J lost 5, with 20 bases in between. In DNA, the CDR3 is TGTGCCAGCAGCTTGGAGAGGTTACCTGTCCCTTCGTATGGCTACACCTTC. Its protein is CASSLERLPVPSYGYTF.

The chain links TRBV12-3 or TRBV12-4 to TRBJ1-2, with D possibly being TRBD1 (5 bases). This CDR3 spans 13 amino acids. With 2 bases removed from V and 6 bases from J, the gap between germline ends came to 10 bases. The CDR3 protein is CASSLLRGDGYTF. The CDR3 DNA follows: TGTGCCAGCAGTTTACTGAGGGGCGATGGCTACACCTTC.

V gene TRBV7-6 combines with J gene TRBJ2-3; 14 bases line up with TRBD2. V shed 5 bases, J shed 3 bases, and the junction held 7 bases outside the gene matches. The CDR3 has 17 amino acids. The germline V gene has CDR1 SGHVS and CDR2 FNYEAQ. The DNA of the CDR3 is TGTGCCAGCAGCAACAGGACTAGCGGGGGGAGGACAGATACGCAGTATTTT. It specifies CASSNRTSGGRTDTQYF. Combining the CDR3 with reference TRBV7-6 and TRBJ2-3 gives the whole variable domain GAGVSQSPRYKVTKRGQDVALRCDPISGHVSLYWYRQALGQGPEFLTYFNYEAQQDKSGLPNDRFSAERPEGSISTLTIQRTEQRDSAMYRCASSNRTSGGRTDTQYFGPGTRLTVL.

The rearrangement links TRBV6-1 to TRBJ2-7; weak D call: TRBD2 (7 bases). The V end lost 7 bases, the J end lost 3 bases, and 22 bases lay between the germline ends. In germline, CDR1 is MNHNS, CDR2 SASEGT. The CDR3 contains 16 residues. CDR3 loop: CASTPVIQGGGYEQYV. The CDR3 DNA is TGTGCCAGCACCCCTGTGATCCAGGGAGGGGGCTACGAGCAGTACGTC.

CDR3 in amino acids: CASSASRDRISYEQYF. Written as DNA, the CDR3 is TGTGCCAGCAGTGCGAGTCGGGACAGGATCTCCTACGAGCAGTACTTC. The chain carries TRBV12-3 or TRBV12-4 and TRBJ2-7, with 8 bases identical to TRBD1. CDR3 length: 16 amino acids. V was clipped by 5 bases and J by 0 bases; unmatched bases: 9.

This clonotype was seen a handful of times. This rearrangement joins TRBV5-5 to TRBJ2-2, with D perhaps matching TRBD1 (5 bases). V was cut by 1 base and J by 2 bases, with 12 bases left in between. The germline CDR1 and CDR2 sequences are SGHKS and YYEKEE (reference sequence). The CDR3 loop spans 16 amino acids. The CDR3 loop is CASSLSRTPNTGELFF. The CDR3 DNA reads TGTGCCAGCAGCTTGTCCAGGACACCTAACACCGGGGAGCTGTTTTTT.

This clonotype was picked up a small number of times. The chain carries TRBV6-8 and TRBJ1-2, with 7 bases fitting TRBD1. The CDR3 length is 15 residues. The germline V gene has CDR1 MNHGY and CDR2 SAAAGT. The V and J ends lost 8 bases and 0 bases, in that order; junction bases with no gene match: 9. The CDR3 protein is CASLGGVRANYGYTF. DNA of the CDR3: TGTGCCAGCTTAGGGGGCGTCCGGGCTAACTATGGCTACACCTTC.

This chain uses TRBV5-8 with TRBJ2-7; D is uncertain. V lost 1 base to trimming and J lost 6 bases, with 14 bases between them. The V gene's germline CDR1 is SGHTS and CDR2 YDEGEE. The CDR3 totals 14 residues. This chain's CDR3 is CASSLRQAYSEQYF. The CDR3 coding sequence is TGTGCCAGCAGCTTGCGTCAGGCTTACTCCGAGCAGTACTTC.

This clonotype was seen at least ten times. CDR3 region: CASSSPAFF. CDR3 nucleotide sequence: TGTGCCAGCAGCTCCCCCGCTTTCTTT. V gene TRBV7-2 combines with J gene TRBJ1-1; no definite D call. CDR3 length: 9 residues. V was pared by 4 bases and J by 11 bases, with 5 bases between. Germline V gene sequence: CDR1 SGHTA, CDR2 FQGNSA.

This clonotype was observed once. The chain recombines TRBV28 with TRBJ2-5; 10 bases map to TRBD1. The trim removed 7 bases at V and 0 bases at J, leaving 8 bases unmatched. CDR1 is MDHEN and CDR2 is SYDVKM in the germline V gene. This CDR3 has 16 amino acids. The CDR3 reads CASNPTGQGYQETQYF. CDR3 DNA: TGTGCCAGCAATCCCACGGGACAGGGGTACCAAGAGACCCAGTACTTC.

This chain connects TRBV4-2 to TRBJ2-1; TRBD2 agrees at 8 bases. CDR3 length: 18 residues. The V segment lost 2 bases and the J segment 7 bases; nucleotides outside the gene matches: 16. Germline V gene sequence: CDR1 LGHNA, CDR2 YNFKEQ. CDR3 in DNA: TGTGCCAGCAGCCAATGGGGTCTAGATAGCGGGGCTGGGAATGAGCAGTTCTTC. This gives the protein CASSQWGLDSGAGNEQFF.

A few counts support this clonotype. This rearrangement joins TRBV24-1 to TRBJ2-6; the D is unclear. In germline, CDR1 is KGHDR, CDR2 SFDVKD. Between the trimmed V and J ends, which lost 3 bases and 1 base, there was a span of 3 bases. The CDR3 length is 14 residues. For the CDR3, the DNA is TGTGCCACCAGTGATCAATCTGGGGCCAACGTCCTGACTTTC. It translates to CATSDQSGANVLTF.

The rearrangement links TRBV7-9 to TRBJ1-2, with 7 bases lining up with TRBD1. The CDR3 contains 17 residues. J lost 1 base, V lost 2 bases, and 10 bases had no gene match. Germline V gives CDR1 SEHNR, CDR2 FQNEAQ (reference sequence). CDR3 coding DNA: TGTGCCAGCAGCTTAAGGGGCGGGACAGATATTAACTATGGCTACACCTTC. Protein: CASSLRGGTDINYGYTF.

There are many counts of this clonotype. The rearrangement links TRBV7-2 to TRBJ2-7; no firm D call. Trimming took 6 bases from V and 3 from J, leaving 12 bases between them. The CDR3 sequence is 13 residues long. Germline V CDR1 and CDR2: SGHTA, FQGNSA. The CDR3 sequence: CASSPSSFYEQYF. The CDR3 nucleotides read TGTGCCAGCAGTCCGTCCTCATTCTACGAGCAGTACTTC.

This clonotype was picked up a small number of times. The chain joins TRBV27 to TRBJ1-5; D unresolved. CDR3 length equals 14 residues. With 7 bases removed from V and 6 bases from J, the gap between germline ends came to 16 bases. Germline V gene lookup returns CDR1 MNHEY and CDR2 SMNVEV (reference sequence). The CDR3 protein is CASTLGGSGQPQHF. DNA of the CDR3: TGTGCCAGCACCTTAGGAGGATCGGGTCAGCCCCAGCATTTT.

This clonotype was observed a handful of times. The chain uses TRBV10-3 and TRBJ2-1; 11 bases agree with TRBD1. CDR1 and CDR2 from the germline V gene are ENHRY and SYGVKD. The CDR3 length is 16 residues. V shed 2 bases, J shed 6 bases, and the junction held 6 bases outside the gene matches. The CDR3 nucleotides are TGTGCCATCAGTGAGCGCGGACAGGGGGCAGGCAATGAGCAGTTCTTC. Translated, it gives CAISERGQGAGNEQFF.